In its sample, the clone carrying this T cell receptor beta chain was seen a few times. Its matching antigen is unknown. cDNA synthesis used the whole RNA isolate, giving expressed TCRB sequences. An average of approximately 4 million reads was obtained for naive, central memory and regulatory T cell samples. Sequencing was performed with immunoSEQ multiplex PCR; in TCRdb, only in-frame clones are kept and a portion is missing. The sample yields over 650,000 clones, around 15% seen once. Sorting with CD45RO/CCR7/CD25/CD127/CD95/CD27 yielded naive, central memory, regulatory and stem-like memory CD4+ cells. Looked up from germline, CDR1 is ENHRY and CDR2 is SYGVKD. V was trimmed by 5 bases and J by 3 bases, leaving 13 bases between them. The CDR3 is 14 amino acids. The sample belongs to a study of beta chain features in type 1 diabetes. Study conclusions and caveats: Healthy donors had naive, central memory and Treg TCRB repertoires that appeared less similar than those seen among patients. The study left unresolved whether HLA type influences TCRB rearrangement. TCRB CDR3 length was moderately but significantly reduced in all four CD4+ subsets of Type 1 diabetes patients.

The chain uses TRBV10-3 and TRBJ2-5, with D possibly matching TRBD1 (5 bases). Sequencing used naive CD4+ T cells from blood. This TCR was sampled from a man between 18 and 35 years old with type 1 diabetes. The CDR3 DNA reads TGTGCCATCAGTAGAAACCCAGGGAAAGAGACCCAGTACTTC. It is translated as CAISRNPGKETQYF.